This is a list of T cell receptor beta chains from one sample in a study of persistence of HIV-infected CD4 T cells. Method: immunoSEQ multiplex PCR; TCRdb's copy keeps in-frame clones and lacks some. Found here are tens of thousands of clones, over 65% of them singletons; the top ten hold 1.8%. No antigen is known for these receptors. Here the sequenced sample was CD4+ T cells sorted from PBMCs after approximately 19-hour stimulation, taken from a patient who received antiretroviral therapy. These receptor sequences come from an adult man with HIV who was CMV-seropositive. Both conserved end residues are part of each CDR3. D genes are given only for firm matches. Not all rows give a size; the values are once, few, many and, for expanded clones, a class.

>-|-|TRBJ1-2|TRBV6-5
CASSYRGSSSGYGYTF
TGTGCCAGCAGTTATAGAGGATCATCTTCTGGATATGGCTACACCTTC
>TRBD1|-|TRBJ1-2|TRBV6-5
CAGQGYGYTF
TGTGCCGGACAGGGATATGGCTACACCTTC
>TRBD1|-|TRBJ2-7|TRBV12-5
CASGLRSGGEGYEQYF
TGTGCTAGTGGTTTGAGATCAGGGGGCGAAGGCTACGAGCAGTACTTC
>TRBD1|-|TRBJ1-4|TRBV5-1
CASSFGQVTNEKLFF
TGCGCCAGCAGCTTCGGACAGGTCACCAATGAAAAACTGTTTTTT
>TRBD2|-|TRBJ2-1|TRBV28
CASSFRRGGAYNEQFF
TGTGCCAGCAGTTTTCGGCGGGGGGGCGCCTACAATGAGCAGTTCTTC
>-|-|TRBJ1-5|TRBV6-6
CASSSFSNQPQHF
TGTGCCAGCAGTTCCTTTAGCAATCAGCCCCAGCATTTT
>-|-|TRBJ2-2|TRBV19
CASSIDRGTGELFF
TGTGCCAGTAGTATAGATAGGGGCACCGGGGAGCTGTTTTTT
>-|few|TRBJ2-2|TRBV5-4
CASSLAGVETGELFF
TGTGCCAGCAGCTTGGCCGGGGTCGAAACCGGGGAGCTGTTTTTT
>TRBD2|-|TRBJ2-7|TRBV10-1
CASSVLAGVEYEQYF
TGCGCCAGCAGTGTGCTAGCGGGGGTCGAATACGAGCAGTACTTC
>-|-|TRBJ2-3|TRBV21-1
CASSKRSGGHTDTQYF
TGTGCCAGCAGCAAACGGAGCGGGGGACACACAGATACGCAGTATTTT
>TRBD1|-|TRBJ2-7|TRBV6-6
CASSDRDRGFEQYF
TGTGCCAGCAGTGACCGGGACAGGGGATTCGAGCAGTACTTC
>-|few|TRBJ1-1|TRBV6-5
CASRPPIQGSTEAFF
TGTGCCAGCAGACCCCCTATACAAGGCTCCACTGAAGCTTTCTTT
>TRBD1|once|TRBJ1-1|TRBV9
CASSLTGNFNTEAFF
TGTGCCAGCAGTTTGACAGGGAATTTTAACACTGAAGCTTTCTTT
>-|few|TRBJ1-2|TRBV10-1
CASSDGIAAGYGYTF
TGCGCCAGCAGTGATGGCATAGCTGCTGGCTATGGCTACACCTTC
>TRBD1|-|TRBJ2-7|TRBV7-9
CASSSGTGRYEQYF
TGTGCCAGCAGTTCCGGGACAGGGCGGTACGAGCAGTACTTC
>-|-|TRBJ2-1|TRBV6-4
CASSASIYNEQFF
TGTGCCAGCAGTGCTTCAATTTACAATGAGCAGTTCTTC
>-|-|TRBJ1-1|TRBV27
CASSSYRVLGTEAFF
TGTGCCAGCAGTTCCTACAGGGTGTTGGGCACTGAAGCTTTCTTT
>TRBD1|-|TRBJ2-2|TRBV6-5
CASARDRPVGELFF
TGTGCCAGCGCCCGGGACAGACCGGTCGGGGAGCTGTTTTTT
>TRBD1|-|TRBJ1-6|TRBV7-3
CASSLTDRPNSPLHF
TGTGCCAGCAGCTTAACGGACAGGCCAAATTCACCCCTCCACTTT
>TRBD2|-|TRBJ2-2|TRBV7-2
CASSLAGLAGANTGELFF
TGTGCCAGCAGCTTAGCGGGACTAGCGGGGGCCAACACCGGGGAGCTGTTTTTT
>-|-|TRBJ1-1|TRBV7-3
CASSPNGGGGTEAFF
TGTGCCAGCAGCCCTAACGGGGGTGGCGGCACTGAAGCTTTCTTT
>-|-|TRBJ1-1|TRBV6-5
CASSYRWAQNTEAFF
TGTGCCAGCAGTTACCGGTGGGCACAGAACACTGAAGCTTTCTTT
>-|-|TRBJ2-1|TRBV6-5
CATVPLRNEQFF
TGTGCCACAGTCCCCCTTCGCAATGAGCAGTTCTTC
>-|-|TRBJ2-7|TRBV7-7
CASALGPGVAYEQYF
TGTGCCAGCGCCCTTGGTCCGGGGGTAGCCTACGAGCAGTACTTC
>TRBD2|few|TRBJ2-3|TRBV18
CASSPGGGAPDTQYF
TGTGCCAGCTCACCAGGCGGGGGGGCCCCAGATACGCAGTATTTT
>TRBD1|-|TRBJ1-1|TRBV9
CASSPRDSPTSEAFF
TGTGCCAGCAGCCCTCGGGACAGCCCTACCTCTGAAGCTTTCTTT
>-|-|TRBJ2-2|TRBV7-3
CASSPNGGVSTGELFF
TGTGCCAGCAGCCCTAATGGCGGGGTTAGCACCGGGGAGCTGTTTTTT
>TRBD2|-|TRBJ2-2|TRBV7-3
CASSPRAGANTGELFF
TGTGCCAGCAGCCCAAGGGCGGGGGCGAACACCGGGGAGCTGTTTTTT
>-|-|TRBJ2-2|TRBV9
CASSARLLPWDGELFF
TGTGCCAGCAGTGCCCGGTTGCTACCTTGGGACGGGGAGCTGTTTTTT
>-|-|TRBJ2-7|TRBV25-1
CASMSPAVEQYF
TGTGCCAGCATGTCCCCCGCGGTCGAGCAGTACTTC
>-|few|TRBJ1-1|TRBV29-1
CSASEQNTEAFF
TGCAGCGCAAGCGAGCAGAACACTGAAGCTTTCTTT
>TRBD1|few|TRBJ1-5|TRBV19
CASSMLGQSNQPQHF
TGTGCCAGTAGTATGCTGGGACAGAGCAATCAGCCCCAGCATTTT
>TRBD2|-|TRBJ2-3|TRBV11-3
CASSLGLAATTDTQYF
TGTGCCAGCAGCTTAGGACTAGCCGCGACTACAGATACGCAGTATTTT
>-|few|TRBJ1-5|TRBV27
CASSPRQPNQPQHF
TGTGCCAGCAGTCCCCGACAGCCCAATCAGCCCCAGCATTTT
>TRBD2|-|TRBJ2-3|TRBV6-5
CASTPGLAGSDTQYF
TGTGCCAGCACCCCGGGACTAGCGGGGTCGGATACGCAGTATTTT
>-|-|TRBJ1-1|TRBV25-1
CASSEYINTEAFF
TGTGCCAGCAGTGAATATATAAACACTGAAGCTTTCTTT
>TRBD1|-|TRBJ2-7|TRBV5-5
CASSRQGWSEQYF
TGTGCCAGCAGCCGACAGGGGTGGAGCGAGCAGTACTTC
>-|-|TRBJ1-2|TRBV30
CAWSVLATNYGYTF
TGTGCCTGGAGTGTACTTGCGACAAACTATGGCTACACCTTC
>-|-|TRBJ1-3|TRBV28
CASKSPGVNTIYF
TGTGCCAGCAAATCGCCTGGGGTAAACACCATATATTTT
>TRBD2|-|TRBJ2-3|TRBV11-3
CASSLRGGPDTQYF
TGTGCCAGCAGCTTACGGGGGGGGCCAGATACGCAGTATTTT
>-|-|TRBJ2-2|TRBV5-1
CASRYRGGDTGELFF
TGCGCCAGCAGGTACAGGGGGGGCGACACCGGGGAGCTGTTTTTT
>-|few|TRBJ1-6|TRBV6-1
CASSEKVRDGLSPLHF
TGTGCCAGCAGTGAAAAGGTCCGGGACGGCCTTTCACCCCTCCACTTT
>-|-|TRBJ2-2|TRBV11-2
CASRGSWYGELFF
TGTGCCAGCAGGGGCTCGTGGTACGGGGAGCTGTTTTTT
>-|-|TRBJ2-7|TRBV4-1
CASSQSRDTGTYEQYF
TGCGCCAGCAGCCAGAGCCGGGACACCGGAACCTACGAGCAGTACTTC
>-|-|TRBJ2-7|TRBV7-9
CASSLGGLWYEQYF
TGTGCCAGCAGCTTAGGGGGGCTATGGTACGAGCAGTACTTC
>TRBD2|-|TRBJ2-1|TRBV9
CASSSGRGDNEQFF
TGTGCCAGCAGCTCAGGACGGGGGGACAATGAGCAGTTCTTC
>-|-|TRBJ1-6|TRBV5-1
CASSIRQDDSPLHF
TGCGCCAGCAGCATCCGACAGGACGATTCACCCCTCCACTTT
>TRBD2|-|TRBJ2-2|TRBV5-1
CASSLALAGGTGELFF
TGCGCCAGCAGCTTGGCCCTAGCGGGGGGGACCGGGGAGCTGTTTTTT
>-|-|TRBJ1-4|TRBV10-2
CASNGGEKLFF
TGCGCCAGCAACGGTGGGGAAAAACTGTTTTTT
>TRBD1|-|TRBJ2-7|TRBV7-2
CASSLGVGGFYEQYF
TGTGCCAGCAGCTTAGGTGTAGGGGGCTTCTACGAGCAGTACTTC